These 12 T cell receptor beta chains were sequenced from one sample in a study of molecular identifiers for immune sequencing clone quantification. TCRdb re-analysed the PCR reads in MiXCR, keeping a single row per CDR3 protein. The repertoire has approximately 590,000 distinct CDR3 sequences, about 25% of them found once; the top ten carry around 0.78%. Material: naive CD8+ T cells from blood, with Jurkat cell RNA spiked in. As to subset: FACS-sorted CD8+CD4-CCR7+CD45RA+ naive T cells. The source of these receptors is a human donor in good health. Some libraries in this study had Jurkat cell RNA spiked in.

To note about this clonotype: The conserved final phenylalanine or tryptophan is absent from the CDR3, which likely points to a read error. The J gene is TRBJ2-3, the V gene TRBV7-9, with D uncertain. This CDR3 contains 15 residues. V dropped 0 bases and J dropped 3 bases, with 10 bases sitting between them. Germline V lookup: CDR1 SEHNR, CDR2 FQNEAQ (reference sequence). The CDR3 nucleotides are TGTGCCAGCAGCTTAGCAGGGATGGGGACAGATACGCAGTATTTG. Translated, it gives CASSLAGMGTDTQYL.

Comments on this clonotype: At one boundary the junction diverges from the germline segment, which might be a read error. The chain carries TRBV14 and TRBJ2-3; TRBD1 matches 9 bases. Looked up from germline, CDR1 is SGHDN and CDR2 is FVKESK. The CDR3 contains 17 residues. The chain's CDR3 is CVSSLFFGDRAPDTQYF. The CDR3 DNA sequence: TGTGTCAGCAGCCTATTTTTTGGGGACAGGGCTCCAGATACGCAGTATTTT.

The genes are TRBV7-9 and TRBJ2-1; 8 bases match TRBD2. Germline V gene data show CDR1 as SEHNR and CDR2 as FQNEAQ (reference sequence). V dropped 5 bases and J dropped 2; count of bases not matched to a gene: 5. The CDR3 contains 15 residues. The CDR3 sequence is CASSQSGSTYNEQFF. CDR3 bases: TGTGCCAGCAGCCAGAGCGGGAGCACCTACAATGAGCAGTTCTTC.

This clonotype was counted at least ten times. The chain is built from TRBV7-9 and TRBJ2-2, with a possible D match to TRBD1 (5 bases). Trimming left V 7 bases short and J 1 base short, with 16 bases between. This CDR3 region has 16 residues. Germline V gene lookup returns CDR1 SEHNR and CDR2 FQNEAQ (reference sequence). As DNA, the CDR3 is TGTGCCAGCATCCCCCTATCAGGGCGGAACACCGGGGAGCTGTTTTTT. Its protein product is CASIPLSGRNTGELFF. The entire variable domain, with the rest obtained from reference TRBV7-9 and TRBJ2-2, is as follows: DTGVSQNPRHKITKRGQNVTFRCDPISEHNRLYWYRQTLGQGPEFLTYFQNEAQLEKSRLLSDRFSAERPKGSFSTLEIQRTEQGDSAMYLCASIPLSGRNTGELFFGEGSRLTVL.

A few counts support this clonotype. The chain has TRBV27 and TRBJ1-5; TRBD1 matches 11 bases. The CDR3 covers 15 residues. Germline loops: CDR1 MNHEY, CDR2 SMNVEV (reference sequence). V shed 5 bases and J 6 bases; nucleotides not matched to a gene: 6. CDR3 region: CASSRGTGGSQPQHF. CDR3 in DNA: TGTGCCAGCAGTAGGGGGACAGGGGGTTCTCAGCCCCAGCATTTT.

In its sample, this clonotype was seen a few times. The chain carries TRBV5-8 and TRBJ2-7; possible D gene TRBD1, 5 bases. V was trimmed by 2 bases and J by 3 bases, leaving 12 bases between them. The CDR3 loop spans 14 amino acids. Germline V gives CDR1 SGHTS, CDR2 YDEGEE. The CDR3: CASSFTDRVYEQYF. CDR3 DNA sequence: TGTGCCAGCAGCTTCACCGACAGAGTCTACGAGCAGTACTTC.

In its sample, this clonotype was seen a few times. The chain recombines TRBV12-3 or TRBV12-4 with TRBJ2-7; D unresolved. The CDR3 sequence is 14 residues long. V was trimmed by 5 bases and J by 1 base, leaving 12 bases between them. The CDR3 loop reads CASSPTTLSYEQYF. DNA for the CDR3: TGTGCCAGCAGTCCGACGACCCTTTCCTACGAGCAGTACTTC.

This clonotype was detected ten times or more. The chain carries TRBV4-3 and TRBJ1-5, with D perhaps matching TRBD1 (5 bases). The CDR3 totals 16 residues. Germline V gene data show CDR1 as LGHNA and CDR2 as YSLEER. V dropped 0 bases and J dropped 0 bases, with 9 bases sitting between them. The CDR3 region has the DNA TGCGCCAGCAGCCAAGATCACAGGATTAGCAATCAGCCCCAGCATTTT. It translates to CASSQDHRISNQPQHF.

Notes on this clonotype: The junction and the germline gene differ at one end; a read error may be behind it. The chain recombines TRBV4-3 with TRBJ2-1; tentatively, D is TRBD2 (5 bases). The CDR3 sequence is 18 residues long. Germline lookup yields CDR1 LGHNA and CDR2 YSLEER. Here the CDR3 reads CASSQESRGAVSYNEQFF. The CDR3 coding sequence is TGCGCCAGCAGCCAAGAATCTCGGGGAGCGGTCTCCTACAATGAGCAGTTCTTT.

As concerns this clonotype: Because the CDR3 is missing its conserved closing phenylalanine or tryptophan, this is likely a read error. The J gene is TRBJ2-3, the V gene TRBV19; D is unresolved. V was clipped by 5 bases and J by 5 bases, with 8 bases between them. Germline assignment: CDR1 LNHDA and CDR2 SQIVND (reference sequence). The CDR3 length is 12 residues. CDR3 loop: CASSFDGDTQYL. CDR3 coding DNA: TGTGCCAGTAGTTTCGACGGAGATACGCAGTATCTT.

This clonotype was seen a handful of times. The chain is built from TRBV7-9 and TRBJ2-7, with D possibly matching TRBD1 (6 bases). The V end was cut by 5 bases, the J end by 0 bases, with 11 bases between. This CDR3 is 14 amino acids long. CDR1 SEHNR and CDR2 FQNEAQ come from the germline V gene (reference sequence). CDR3: CASSRWDISYEQYF. The CDR3 DNA reads TGTGCCAGCAGCCGATGGGACATCTCCTACGAGCAGTACTTC.

This clonotype has at least ten counts. CDR3 coding DNA: TGTGCCATCCGGGTGAACACTGAAGCTTTCTTT. This gives the protein CAIRVNTEAFF. The V gene is TRBV19, the J gene TRBJ1-1, with unresolved D. V lost 10 bases and J 0 bases, leaving 6 bases between the germline ends. The CDR3 length is 11 residues. Looked up from germline, CDR1 is LNHDA and CDR2 is SQIVND (reference sequence).